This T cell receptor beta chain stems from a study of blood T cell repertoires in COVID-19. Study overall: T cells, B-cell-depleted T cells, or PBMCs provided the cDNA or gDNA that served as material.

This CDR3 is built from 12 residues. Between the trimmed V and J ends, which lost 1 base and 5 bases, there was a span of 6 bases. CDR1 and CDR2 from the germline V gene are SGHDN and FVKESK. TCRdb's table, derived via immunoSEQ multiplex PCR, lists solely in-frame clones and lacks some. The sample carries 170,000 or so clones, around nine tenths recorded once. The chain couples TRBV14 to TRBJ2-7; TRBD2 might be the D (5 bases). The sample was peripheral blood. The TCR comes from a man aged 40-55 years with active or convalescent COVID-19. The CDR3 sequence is CASSQVGDEQYF. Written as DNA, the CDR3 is TGTGCCAGCAGCCAAGTGGGAGACGAGCAGTACTTC.